This entry is about one TCR beta chain. This clonotype was seen ten or more times. The clone's antigen remains unknown. No base quality information exists; no much larger clone differs at one position. The sample belongs to a study of early T cells in non-severe SARS-CoV-2 infection (dated by TCRdb to the early 2020s). About the investigation overall: TCR sequencing used bulk RNA from unsorted whole blood, so alpha and beta chains could not be paired.

To prepare the library, 5' RACE was applied. The sequencer was a NextSeq 500. In the TCR library protocol, unique molecular identifiers were attached to individual cDNA molecules to correct for PCR bias and sequencing error. Both TCR alpha and beta chains were sequenced, and tight co-correlation was observed between alpha and beta sequence abundances in each sample. Per the source publication's procedure: Decombinator V4 was used to perform V gene, J gene and CDR3 annotation of TCR sequences. TCRs were defined as expanded if a significant change between any two time points was detected under a Poisson model with p below 0.0001. TCR abundances were normalised to the total number of TCRs sequenced per sample and were expressed as counts per million. TRAV1-2 paired with TRAJ12, TRAJ20 or TRAJ33 defined MAIT TCRs, while TRAV10 paired with TRAJ18 defined iNKT TCRs. VDJdb, accessed 1 November 2021, was searched for CMV, EBV and SARS-CoV-2 annotated TCRs, excluding TCRs annotated for multiple antigens. The public reads were reprocessed in TCRdb via fastp at Q25 and MiXCR, keeping in-frame beta chains. One record per CDR3 amino acid sequence lists the most common genes and DNA. TCRdb's processing, not the authors' own work, is the source of the V and J calls. This sample comprises over 45,000 distinct CDR3 sequences, around 7.7% of them detected only once. The ten largest make up roughly a tenth of the sample.

The paper's findings and limits, for the study overall: Matching against VDJdb was skewed toward anti-spike CD8 responses, likely underestimated virus-specific expansions, and missed private and CD4 specificities.

Trimming takes 1 base from V and 9 bases from J, and the germline ends sit 11 bases apart. Taken from cysteine to phenylalanine, the CDR3 has 13 residues. The retained sequence is limited to the CDR3, 39 bases, with the frame set at the first base. Taken from the germline V gene, the CDR1 and CDR2 loops are SGHRS and YFSETQ. The study was a case-control design nested within a healthcare worker cohort in London, UK, with weekly nasopharyngeal swab PCR tests and blood sampling. Healthcare workers were recruited between 23 and 31 March 2020, during the week of the UK lockdown, and were followed weekly for up to about 15 weeks.

The sequence came from an adult who was a healthcare worker with PCR-confirmed SARS-CoV-2 infection or an uninfected control (not recorded which). The rearrangement joined TRBV5-1 to TRBJ2-1, with the D gene uncertain. The source material was whole blood, sampled at baseline. The nucleotide sequence reads TGCGCCAGCAGCTTGCGAGAGGAGAGTGAGCAGTTCTTC. Its amino acids are CASSLREESEQFF.